The text below deals with one T cell receptor (beta chain). The antigen remains undetermined. The sample originates from a study of T cells after yellow fever vaccination. Overall study: Fractions containing few cells were prepared with SMART-Seq v4 Ultra Low Input.

Germline V gives CDR1 MNHNY, CDR2 SVGAGI (reference sequence). The V gene lost 5 bases and the J gene lost 5 bases, with 6 bases spanning the gap. There are 11 residues in the CDR3. Findings of the study overall: Abundant clonotypes from the bulk population could get into FACS-sorted repertoires as contaminants.

Template switching by 5'RACE produced TCR cDNA, adding a universal primer site and UMIs. A single record per CDR3 protein comes from TCRdb applying MiXCR to the 5' RACE reads. The sample yields under 600,000 distinct CDR3 sequences, 20% to 25% seen once. The TCR sequence derives from a man aged 18 to 29 who received the YFV17D yellow fever vaccine. The specimen was PBMCs, collected less than 25 days after the first yellow fever vaccination. The chain uses TRBV6-6 and TRBJ2-5; D is undetermined. CDR3 protein: CASSTWETQYF. The CDR3 region has the DNA TGTGCCAGCAGTACCTGGGAGACCCAGTACTTC.